Sequencing of this T cell receptor (beta chain) was carried out in a study of T cell responses to AZD1222 COVID-19 vaccine. Measured with immunoSEQ multiplex PCR; TCRdb has only the in-frame clones, and not every one. The table shows approximately 120,000 clones, with approximately 90% occurring only once. V shed 4 bases and J shed 4 bases, with 14 bases lying between them. This CDR3 is 16 amino acids long. CDR1 is LGHNA, CDR2 YNFKEQ, per germline. The clonotype was recovered from an adult in good health. The chain employs TRBV4-2 and TRBJ1-6; D is undetermined. Sequences were derived from peripheral blood, sampled on day 0 of AZD1222 vaccination. CDR3 nucleotides: TGTGCCAGCAGCCGGGTTGCGGGTATATATAATTCACCCCTCCACTTT. Translating it yields CASSRVAGIYNSPLHF.